This is a list of T cell receptor beta chains from one sample in a study of cytomegalovirus exposure and HLA in healthy donors. The repertoire was sequenced with immunoSEQ multiplex PCR; TCRdb's copy has only in-frame clones and lacks some. The table records a few hundred thousand clones, about 70% of them present only once. Sample: PBMCs. These receptors originate from a woman in her 30s in good health and CMV-seronegative. Each CDR3 is given with its conserved first and last residue. The D gene is left open where the match is weak. Rows give clone size only sometimes, using once, few, many, or a class for an expanded clone.

v_call: TRBV5-4; d_call: TRBD2; j_call: TRBJ2-1; clone_size: NA; cdr3_nt: TGTGCCAGCAGCCTGCCCCTAGCGGGAGGGCAGGGGGAGCAGTTCTTC; cdr3_aa: CASSLPLAGGQGEQFF
v_call: TRBV19; d_call: NA; j_call: TRBJ1-6; clone_size: NA; cdr3_nt: TGTGCCAGTAGCGAGCGTGATTCACCCCTCCACTTT; cdr3_aa: CASSERDSPLHF
v_call: TRBV30; d_call: NA; j_call: TRBJ1-5; clone_size: NA; cdr3_nt: TGTGCCTGGAGTCGCACGGTCAATCAGCCCCAGCATTTT; cdr3_aa: CAWSRTVNQPQHF
v_call: TRBV19; d_call: NA; j_call: TRBJ2-7; clone_size: NA; cdr3_nt: TGTGCCAGTAGTATTGGGCGGGCCTACGAGCAGTACTTC; cdr3_aa: CASSIGRAYEQYF
v_call: TRBV2; d_call: TRBD1; j_call: TRBJ1-1; clone_size: NA; cdr3_nt: TGTGCCAGCAAGGACAGGTCGAACACTGAAGCTTTCTTT; cdr3_aa: CASKDRSNTEAFF
v_call: TRBV9; d_call: NA; j_call: TRBJ2-3; clone_size: NA; cdr3_nt: TGTGCCAGCAGCGTAGGGGCTAGCTACCTCACAGATACGCAGTATTTT; cdr3_aa: CASSVGASYLTDTQYF
v_call: TRBV7-9; d_call: NA; j_call: TRBJ2-3; clone_size: NA; cdr3_nt: TGTGCCAGCAGCCCCCTCACTAGCACAGATACGCAGTATTTT; cdr3_aa: CASSPLTSTDTQYF
v_call: TRBV5-1; d_call: TRBD1; j_call: TRBJ2-3; clone_size: few; cdr3_nt: TGCGCCAGCAGCGGTCGGACAGGTAGCACAGATACGCAGTATTTT; cdr3_aa: CASSGRTGSTDTQYF
v_call: TRBV11-2; d_call: NA; j_call: TRBJ1-1; clone_size: NA; cdr3_nt: TGTGCCAGCAGCTTGGGAGGTCTGAACACTGAAGCTTTCTTT; cdr3_aa: CASSLGGLNTEAFF
v_call: TRBV11-2; d_call: NA; j_call: TRBJ1-5; clone_size: NA; cdr3_nt: TGTGCCAGCAGCCTTTACAGGGACCAGCCCCAGCATTTT; cdr3_aa: CASSLYRDQPQHF
v_call: TRBV20-1; d_call: NA; j_call: TRBJ1-2; clone_size: few; cdr3_nt: TGCAGTGCTAGGTCGAGCTATGGCTACACCTTC; cdr3_aa: CSARSSYGYTF
v_call: TRBV11-3; d_call: TRBD2; j_call: TRBJ2-1; clone_size: NA; cdr3_nt: TGTGCCAGCAGCTTAGATGTACTAGCGGGAGTGTATGAGCAGTTCTTC; cdr3_aa: CASSLDVLAGVYEQFF
v_call: TRBV10-3; d_call: NA; j_call: TRBJ1-1; clone_size: NA; cdr3_nt: TGTGCCATCAGTGAAAAACAACAGTTGAACACTGAAGCTTTCTTT; cdr3_aa: CAISEKQQLNTEAFF
v_call: TRBV18; d_call: TRBD1; j_call: TRBJ1-2; clone_size: NA; cdr3_nt: TGTGCCAGCTCACCAGCAGGGGGTCAAATGGCTGGCTACACCTTC; cdr3_aa: CASSPAGGQMAGYTF
v_call: TRBV11-2; d_call: TRBD2; j_call: TRBJ2-1; clone_size: few; cdr3_nt: TGTGCCAGCAGCGGGACTAGCGGGAGGGCGCAGTTCTTC; cdr3_aa: CASSGTSGRAQFF
v_call: TRBV19; d_call: NA; j_call: TRBJ2-2; clone_size: NA; cdr3_nt: TGTGCCAGTAGTGCAGGGGTCGGGGAGCTGTTTTTT; cdr3_aa: CASSAGVGELFF
v_call: TRBV6-4; d_call: NA; j_call: TRBJ2-3; clone_size: NA; cdr3_nt: TGTGCCAGCAGTGAAGGGGCTCAAGGGATGTATACGCAGTATTTT; cdr3_aa: CASSEGAQGMYTQYF
v_call: TRBV30; d_call: NA; j_call: TRBJ1-2; clone_size: NA; cdr3_nt: TGTGCCTGGAGTGTCAGGGCGGACTATGGCTACACCTTC; cdr3_aa: CAWSVRADYGYTF
v_call: TRBV5-4; d_call: TRBD1; j_call: TRBJ2-1; clone_size: NA; cdr3_nt: TGTGCCAGCAGTCCCGGACAGGGGGTCTACAATGAGCAGTTCTTC; cdr3_aa: CASSPGQGVYNEQFF
v_call: TRBV7-6; d_call: TRBD2; j_call: TRBJ2-3; clone_size: few; cdr3_nt: TGTGCCAGCAGCCTACGCCCAGCGGGGAGCACAGATACGCAGTATTTT; cdr3_aa: CASSLRPAGSTDTQYF
v_call: TRBV5-4; d_call: NA; j_call: TRBJ1-3; clone_size: NA; cdr3_nt: TGTGCCAGCAGCATGACAGGAACTGGAAACACCATATATTTT; cdr3_aa: CASSMTGTGNTIYF
v_call: TRBV6-5; d_call: NA; j_call: TRBJ1-1; clone_size: NA; cdr3_nt: TGTGCCAGCAACTTACAGGGTCACACTGAAGCTTTCTTT; cdr3_aa: CASNLQGHTEAFF
v_call: TRBV6-5; d_call: TRBD2; j_call: TRBJ2-1; clone_size: NA; cdr3_nt: TGTGCCAGCAGTTCTACTAGCGGGAGGATCCATGAGCAGTTCTTC; cdr3_aa: CASSSTSGRIHEQFF
v_call: TRBV15; d_call: NA; j_call: TRBJ1-1; clone_size: NA; cdr3_nt: TGTGCCACCAGCAGAGTGCGGTGGAACACTGAAGCTTTCTTT; cdr3_aa: CATSRVRWNTEAFF
v_call: TRBV11-2; d_call: NA; j_call: TRBJ1-3; clone_size: NA; cdr3_nt: TGTGCCAGCAGCTTAGTGCGTTCGGGAAACACCATATATTTT; cdr3_aa: CASSLVRSGNTIYF
v_call: TRBV6-1; d_call: TRBD2; j_call: TRBJ2-7; clone_size: NA; cdr3_nt: TGTGCCAGCAGTGGACTAGCGGGAGAGCAGTACTTC; cdr3_aa: CASSGLAGEQYF
v_call: TRBV9; d_call: TRBD1; j_call: TRBJ2-7; clone_size: NA; cdr3_nt: TGTGCCAGCAGCGTAGAAGACAGGGGATTCGACGAGCAGTACTTC; cdr3_aa: CASSVEDRGFDEQYF
v_call: TRBV6-6; d_call: TRBD1; j_call: TRBJ1-2; clone_size: few; cdr3_nt: TGTGCCAGCAGTTACGAAAGGGGGCAAGGCTACACCTTC; cdr3_aa: CASSYERGQGYTF
v_call: TRBV7-9; d_call: NA; j_call: TRBJ1-3; clone_size: NA; cdr3_nt: TGTGCCAGCAGCACTTGGACTACAAGCTCTGGAAACACCATATATTTT; cdr3_aa: CASSTWTTSSGNTIYF
v_call: TRBV28; d_call: TRBD2; j_call: TRBJ2-7; clone_size: NA; cdr3_nt: TGTGCCAGCAATAGCGGGAGTTTGGGGGCCTACGAGCAGTACTTC; cdr3_aa: CASNSGSLGAYEQYF
v_call: TRBV5-4; d_call: NA; j_call: TRBJ1-1; clone_size: few; cdr3_nt: TGTGCCAGCAGCCAGAACGGCGGGAACACTGAAGCTTTCTTT; cdr3_aa: CASSQNGGNTEAFF
v_call: TRBV6-5; d_call: TRBD1; j_call: TRBJ1-5; clone_size: NA; cdr3_nt: TGTGCCAGCAGCCAACAGGGGGGCAATCAGCCCCAGCATTTT; cdr3_aa: CASSQQGGNQPQHF
v_call: TRBV7-3; d_call: TRBD2; j_call: TRBJ2-1; clone_size: NA; cdr3_nt: TGTGCCAGCAGCTTAACGCGGGGGGGATTGGGTGAGCAGTTCTTC; cdr3_aa: CASSLTRGGLGEQFF
v_call: TRBV13; d_call: TRBD2; j_call: TRBJ2-5; clone_size: NA; cdr3_nt: TGTGCCAGCAGCCCGGGGTGGCTAGCGGGGGGAGAGACCCAGTACTTC; cdr3_aa: CASSPGWLAGGETQYF
v_call: TRBV2; d_call: TRBD2; j_call: TRBJ2-7; clone_size: few; cdr3_nt: TGTGCCAGAGGACTAGCGGGAGACGAGCAGTACTTC; cdr3_aa: CARGLAGDEQYF
v_call: TRBV6-1; d_call: NA; j_call: TRBJ1-6; clone_size: NA; cdr3_nt: TGTGCCAGCAGCGTTGGACAGCCGCTCCACTTT; cdr3_aa: CASSVGQPLHF
v_call: TRBV29-1; d_call: NA; j_call: TRBJ2-1; clone_size: NA; cdr3_nt: TGCAGCGTTGAGGGACTTGTCCTTTCCTACAATGAGCAGTTCTTC; cdr3_aa: CSVEGLVLSYNEQFF
v_call: TRBV6-1; d_call: NA; j_call: TRBJ1-1; clone_size: NA; cdr3_nt: TGTGCCAGCAGATTACCGGGGGATAAAACTGAAGCTTTCTTT; cdr3_aa: CASRLPGDKTEAFF
v_call: TRBV15; d_call: NA; j_call: TRBJ2-1; clone_size: once; cdr3_nt: TGTGCCACCAGCAGAGTAGCGAGCGAGCAGTTCTTC; cdr3_aa: CATSRVASEQFF
v_call: TRBV7-3; d_call: NA; j_call: TRBJ2-3; clone_size: NA; cdr3_nt: TGTGCCAGCAGCTTAGGACCGGGATCAGATACGCAGTATTTT; cdr3_aa: CASSLGPGSDTQYF
v_call: TRBV5-1; d_call: NA; j_call: TRBJ1-3; clone_size: NA; cdr3_nt: TGCGCCAGCAGCTTGGCCTCGGGACTTTCCGGAAACACCATATATTTT; cdr3_aa: CASSLASGLSGNTIYF
v_call: TRBV5-4; d_call: TRBD2; j_call: TRBJ2-1; clone_size: NA; cdr3_nt: TGTGCCAGCAGCGAGGCACGGCTAGCGGGAGTTAATGAGCAGTTCTTC; cdr3_aa: CASSEARLAGVNEQFF
v_call: TRBV9; d_call: TRBD1; j_call: TRBJ1-1; clone_size: NA; cdr3_nt: TGTGCCAGCAGCTCGGGGGGGATGGGGACAGGGGGAGACACTGAAGCTTTCTTT; cdr3_aa: CASSSGGMGTGGDTEAFF
v_call: TRBV27; d_call: NA; j_call: TRBJ1-6; clone_size: NA; cdr3_nt: TGTGCCAGCAGTTACCCTCCCTCGACAGGTCAACATTCCCCCCTCCACTTT; cdr3_aa: CASSYPPSTGQHSPLHF
v_call: TRBV12-5; d_call: NA; j_call: TRBJ2-5; clone_size: once; cdr3_nt: TGTGCTAGTGGTTTTATCCTCGGCCAGGAGGGGGAGACCCAGTACTTC; cdr3_aa: CASGFILGQEGETQYF
v_call: TRBV5-8; d_call: TRBD2; j_call: TRBJ2-3; clone_size: once; cdr3_nt: TGTGCCAGCAGCTCGGGAGGGCCCGGAGATACGCAGTATTTT; cdr3_aa: CASSSGGPGDTQYF
v_call: TRBV30; d_call: TRBD2; j_call: TRBJ2-1; clone_size: NA; cdr3_nt: TGTGCCTGGAGTGTTCGGACTAGGAGTTACAATGAGCAGTTCTTC; cdr3_aa: CAWSVRTRSYNEQFF
v_call: TRBV19; d_call: TRBD2; j_call: TRBJ2-7; clone_size: once; cdr3_nt: TGTGCCAGTAGTATAGATCTAGCGGGGAACTCCTACGAGCAGTACTTC; cdr3_aa: CASSIDLAGNSYEQYF
v_call: TRBV30; d_call: NA; j_call: TRBJ2-3; clone_size: NA; cdr3_nt: TGTGCCTGGAGTGAGGGGAACACAGATACGCAGTATTTT; cdr3_aa: CAWSEGNTDTQYF
v_call: TRBV6-5; d_call: TRBD1; j_call: TRBJ1-6; clone_size: NA; cdr3_nt: TGTGCCAGCAGTTACTCGATGGGGACAGGAAATTCACCCCTCCACTTT; cdr3_aa: CASSYSMGTGNSPLHF
v_call: TRBV27; d_call: NA; j_call: TRBJ1-2; clone_size: NA; cdr3_nt: TGTGCCAGCAGTAGAAGCGGGGGGGAATGGGGCTACACCTTC; cdr3_aa: CASSRSGGEWGYTF
v_call: TRBV19; d_call: TRBD2; j_call: TRBJ2-1; clone_size: NA; cdr3_nt: TGTGCCAGTAGTATACTAGCGGAAGCTTACAATGAGCAGTTCTTC; cdr3_aa: CASSILAEAYNEQFF
v_call: TRBV2; d_call: NA; j_call: TRBJ1-5; clone_size: few; cdr3_nt: TGTGCCAGCAGTGTCGGTGGGCATTCGGGCAATCAGCCCCAGCATTTT; cdr3_aa: CASSVGGHSGNQPQHF
v_call: TRBV6-5; d_call: NA; j_call: TRBJ2-7; clone_size: NA; cdr3_nt: TGTGCCAGCAGCCTTCGCGAGAGCTCCTACGAGCAGTACTTC; cdr3_aa: CASSLRESSYEQYF
v_call: TRBV21-1; d_call: NA; j_call: TRBJ1-1; clone_size: NA; cdr3_nt: TGTGCCAGCAGCAGGAGATTCATGGGGACAGTGTTTTTTGATCGGAACACTGAAGCTTTCTTT; cdr3_aa: CASSRRFMGTVFFDRNTEAFF
v_call: TRBV30; d_call: NA; j_call: TRBJ2-6; clone_size: NA; cdr3_nt: TGTGCCTGGACGCCAGGAGGTTCTGGGGCCAACGTCCTGACTTTC; cdr3_aa: CAWTPGGSGANVLTF
v_call: TRBV19; d_call: TRBD1; j_call: TRBJ1-1; clone_size: NA; cdr3_nt: TGTGCCAGTAGTATCCGACAGGGATTGACTGAAGCTTTCTTT; cdr3_aa: CASSIRQGLTEAFF
v_call: TRBV5-8; d_call: NA; j_call: TRBJ2-7; clone_size: few; cdr3_nt: TGTGCCAGCACCACGGGAACCTACTCCTACGAGCAGTACTTC; cdr3_aa: CASTTGTYSYEQYF
v_call: TRBV30; d_call: NA; j_call: TRBJ2-5; clone_size: once; cdr3_nt: TGTGCCTGGAAAAACGCTGGGGCGTACCAAGAGACCCAGTACTTC; cdr3_aa: CAWKNAGAYQETQYF